This T cell receptor (beta chain) emerged from a study of T cell responses to AZD1222 COVID-19 vaccine (dated by TCRdb to the early 2020s). In terms of the full investigation: Because spike-specific TCR depth and breadth did not differ between the two schedules, AZD1222 recipients who got a second dose at roughly 4 weeks were pooled with those who got a second dose at roughly 12 weeks. TCR sequencing was performed for 233 trial participants, of whom roughly 200 were given two doses of AZD1222 and about 25 were given two doses of MenACWY control vaccine. Trial participants were enrolled by age into 18-55, 56-69 and 70-plus year subgroups, with approximately 160, 26 and 62 TCR-sequenced participants respectively.

The CDR3 measures 14 amino acids from cysteine to phenylalanine. CDR3 DNA is the only sequence kept; it has 42 bases, read in frame from the first base. V is pared back by 4 bases and J by 8 bases, with 15 bases lying between the germline termini. According to the germline V gene, CDR1 reads SGHRS and CDR2 reads YFSETQ. The full study reports these points: A significant rise in spike-specific TCR breadth and depth was observed after two AZD1222 doses relative to day 0 and relative to MenACWY recipients. The vaccine-associated CD4 TCRs covered the entire spike protein, and the dominant responses fell in regions 160-218 and 743-854. Conclusions about previously exposed vaccinees are limited, since just 6 or 7 AZD1222 recipients were seropositive for SARS-CoV-2 at baseline. Participants were mostly white British and included more females than males, and it was suggested by the authors that clonal diversity may have been underestimated. In the small 56-69-year group, the increase in depth fell short of significance, most likely because of low power. Reportedly, close to half of the unique spike-specific TCRs recognized epitopes lying outside the regions that are mutated in the B.1.351 and B.1.1.7 variants. Because no samples from the day 14 peak response were available, repertoires could be characterized only after the peak T cell response.

Note on this clone: This clone's antigen is unknown. Base qualities are missing; no much larger clone stands one base away.

Reading the label with the study, this specimen's time point is: baseline before first vaccination. Vaccinee samples were obtained from the UK trials COV001 and COV002, which included a single-blind randomized controlled phase 2/3 trial of AZD1222 (ChAdOx1 nCoV-19) in healthy adults. For TCRbeta chain sequencing, PBMC samples were collected from trial participants at day 0 and at day 28 after the second dose. The CDR3 regions of human TCRbeta chains were analyzed by immunosequencing. The published analysis was carried out like this. Repertoire TCRs were matched against a reference library of SARS-CoV-2-specific TCRs generated with the MIRA antigen-specificity platform. Breadth meant the fraction of unique TCRs that were SARS-CoV-2-associated, whereas depth meant the fraction of total T cells that were SARS-CoV-2-associated. Using the MIRA data, each spike-specific TCR was mapped to the spike region that the TCR reacts to and placed in a CD4 or CD8 class. Log10-transformed breadth and depth values were compared by one-way ANOVA with Sidak's multiple comparisons tests. This immuneACCESS table, as held by TCRdb, lists in-frame sequences with V and J called but not all clones. Of the missing ones, under half trace to an unresolved V gene in checked studies; the others have no known cause. Clone size and V and J calls were adopted from that table, with D and trimming inferred from the DNA. The sample includes 150,000 to 200,000 clones, with around 88% observed a single time. The ten largest account for 6% to 8.5% of the sample.

The input for sequencing was peripheral blood, taken on day 0 of AZD1222 vaccination. The clonotype originates from an adult in good health. The sequence joins TRBV5-1 to TRBJ1-4; the D gene lacks a confident call. The sequenced DNA: TGCGCCAGCAGCCCGGACCGCGGCGGGGAAAAACTGTTTTTT. It encodes CASSPDRGGEKLFF.